This T cell receptor (beta chain) derives from a study of lymphopenia after photon versus proton radiotherapy. Sequencing used immunoSEQ multiplex PCR; TCRdb keeps in-frame clones, though not all of them. The sample yields approximately 25,000 clones, roughly 86% seen once. Study-level points and caveats: Under photons, naive T cells and diversity fell while effector/memory populations rose. Oligoclonal CD8+ Temra expansion after nadir drove photon patients' diversity drop. Only patients who died were analyzed for survival; proton advantage is unproven.

Concerning this clone: Antigen unknown.

This CDR3 comprises 13 residues. CDR1 is SGDLS and CDR2 is YYNGEE in the germline V gene. Trimming stripped 3 bases from V and 5 bases from J, with 11 bases between. The TCR sequence derives from a man in his fifties with gastric cancer. The specimen was peripheral blood, collected from a patient treated with photon-based radiotherapy. The J gene is TRBJ1-2, the V gene TRBV9; a possible D gene is TRBD1 (6 bases). The CDR3 DNA is TGTGCCAGCAGCGGAGGCAGGGGATATGGCTACACCTTC. Amino acid sequence: CASSGGRGYGYTF.